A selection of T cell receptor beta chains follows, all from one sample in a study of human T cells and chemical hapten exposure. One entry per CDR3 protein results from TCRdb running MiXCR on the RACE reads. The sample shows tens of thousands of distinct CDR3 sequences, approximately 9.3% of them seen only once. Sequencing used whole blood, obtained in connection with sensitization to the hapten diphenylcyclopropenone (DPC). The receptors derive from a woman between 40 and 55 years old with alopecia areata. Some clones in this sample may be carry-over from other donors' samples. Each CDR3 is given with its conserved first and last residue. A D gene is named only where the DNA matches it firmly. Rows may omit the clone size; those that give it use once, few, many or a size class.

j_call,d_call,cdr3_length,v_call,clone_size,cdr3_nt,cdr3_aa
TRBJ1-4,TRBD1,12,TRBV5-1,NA,TGCGCCAGCCGCTTGGGACAGGAGAAACTGTTTTTT,CASRLGQEKLFF
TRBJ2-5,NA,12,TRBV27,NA,TGTGCCAGCAGGGGTGGGGGAGAGACCCAGTACTTC,CASRGGGETQYF
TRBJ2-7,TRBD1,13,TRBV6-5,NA,TGTGCCAGCACCGACTGGACAGGGGGCGAGCAGTACTTC,CASTDWTGGEQYF
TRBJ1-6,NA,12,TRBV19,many,TGTGCCAGTAGAACTTATAATTCACCCCTCCACTTT,CASRTYNSPLHF
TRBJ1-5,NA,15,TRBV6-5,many,TGTGCCAGCAGTCGATACCGACAAAGCAATCAGCCCCAGCATTTT,CASSRYRQSNQPQHF
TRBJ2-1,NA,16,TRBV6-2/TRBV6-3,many,TGTGCCAGCGGTAACCGTTTAGGCGGTTCCTACAATGAGCAGTTCTTC,CASGNRLGGSYNEQFF
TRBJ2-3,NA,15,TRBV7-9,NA,TGTGCCAGCAGCTTGTGGCTAGCTAGCACAGATACGCAGTATTTT,CASSLWLASTDTQYF
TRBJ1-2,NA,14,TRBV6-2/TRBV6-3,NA,TGTGCCAGCAGTTACTCGATGGAGGGGGATGGCTACACCTTC,CASSYSMEGDGYTF
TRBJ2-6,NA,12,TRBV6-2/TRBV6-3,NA,TGTGCCAGCGGGCTTTCGGCCAACGTCCTGACTTTC,CASGLSANVLTF
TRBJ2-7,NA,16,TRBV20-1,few,TGCAGTGCTAGATATGAAGGGAACCCGTCGCCCTACGAGCAGTACTTC,CSARYEGNPSPYEQYF
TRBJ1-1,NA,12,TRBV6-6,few,TGTGCCAGCACCTATGTCGGGGGTGAAGCTTTCTTT,CASTYVGGEAFF
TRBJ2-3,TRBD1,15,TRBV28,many,TGTGCCAGCAGTTCGTCAGGGGGCCGCACAGATACGCAGTATTTT,CASSSSGGRTDTQYF
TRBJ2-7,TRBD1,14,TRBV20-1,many,TGCAGTGCTGACAGGGGGAGAAAGGGAAGCGGGCAGTACTTC,CSADRGRKGSGQYF
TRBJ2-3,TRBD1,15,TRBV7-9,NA,TGTGCCAGCAGCGGAACAGGGGGTATGACAGATACGCAGTATTTT,CASSGTGGMTDTQYF
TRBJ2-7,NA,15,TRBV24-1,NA,TGTGCCACCAGTGATCCGTTCCGACAGGACTACGAGCAGTACTTC,CATSDPFRQDYEQYF
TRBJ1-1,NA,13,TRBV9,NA,TGTGCCAGCAGCGTTGGCGGGGCCACTGAAGCTTTCTTT,CASSVGGATEAFF
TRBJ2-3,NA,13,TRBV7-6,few,TGTGCCAGCAGCTTAGCCCATTCAGATACGCAGTATTTT,CASSLAHSDTQYF
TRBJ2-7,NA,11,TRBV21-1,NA,TGTGCCAGCAGCAAACCCTACGAGCAGTACTTC,CASSKPYEQYF
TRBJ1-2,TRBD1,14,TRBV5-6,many,TGTGCCAGCAGCTTGACAGGGGGCGCGGAAGGCTACACCTTC,CASSLTGGAEGYTF
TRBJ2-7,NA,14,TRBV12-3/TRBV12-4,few,TGTGCCAGCAGTTTTTGGCAGAACTCCTACGAGCAGTACTTC,CASSFWQNSYEQYF